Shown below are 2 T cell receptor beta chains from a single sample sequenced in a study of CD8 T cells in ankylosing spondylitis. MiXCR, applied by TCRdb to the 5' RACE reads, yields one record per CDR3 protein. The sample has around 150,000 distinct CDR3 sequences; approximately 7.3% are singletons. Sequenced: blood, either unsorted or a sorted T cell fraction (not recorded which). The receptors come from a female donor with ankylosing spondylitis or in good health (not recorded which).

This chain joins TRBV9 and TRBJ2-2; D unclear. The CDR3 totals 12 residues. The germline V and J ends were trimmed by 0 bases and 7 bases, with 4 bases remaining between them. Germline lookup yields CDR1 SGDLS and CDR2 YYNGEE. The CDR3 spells CASSVDVGELFF. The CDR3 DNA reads TGTGCCAGCAGCGTAGATGTCGGGGAGCTGTTTTTT.

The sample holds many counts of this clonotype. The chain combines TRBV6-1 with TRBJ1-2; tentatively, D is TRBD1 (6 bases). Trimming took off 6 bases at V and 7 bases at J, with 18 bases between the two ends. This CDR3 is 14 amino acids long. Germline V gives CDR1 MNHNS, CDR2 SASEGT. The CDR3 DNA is TGTGCCAGCAGGTTCCCGGGGGGGGCTCGTGGCTACACCTTC. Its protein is CASRFPGGARGYTF.